The 25 T cell receptor beta chains in this list originate from one sample, sequenced in a study of cytomegalovirus exposure and HLA in healthy donors. Amplification used 60 Vbeta primers and 13 Jbeta primers. Some clones are missing from TCRdb's copy, which holds only in-frame ones; the method was immunoSEQ multiplex PCR. In the table there are approximately 75,000 clones, about 72% of which are singletons. Sequences were obtained from PBMCs. These receptors were taken from a man in his forties in good health and CMV-seropositive.

The J gene is TRBJ2-7, the V gene TRBV28, with D possibly matching TRBD2 (5 bases). This CDR3 is 14 amino acids long. The germline V gene has CDR1 MDHEN and CDR2 SYDVKM. Trimming cost V 2 bases and J 2 bases, with 10 bases left between them. The CDR3 is CASSLLFGAYEQYF. DNA of the CDR3: TGTGCCAGCAGTTTACTGTTCGGGGCCTACGAGCAGTACTTC.

The chain carries TRBV5-1 and TRBJ1-1; no clear D gene. The germline gives CDR1 SGHRS, CDR2 YFSETQ. The V end was cut by 5 bases, the J end by 1 base, with 15 bases between. This CDR3 comprises 15 residues. For the CDR3, the DNA is TGCGCCAGCAGACAATCCAACTCAGGGAACACTGAAGCTTTCTTT. It is translated as CASRQSNSGNTEAFF.

This clone is labeled medium-sized. The rearrangement links TRBV7-9 to TRBJ1-2; D gene uncertain. CDR1 is SEHNR, CDR2 FQNEAQ, per germline (reference sequence). The germline V and J ends were trimmed by 8 bases and 3 bases, with 13 bases remaining between them. This CDR3 comprises 13 residues. The CDR3 is CASGGARDYGYTF. The CDR3 nucleotides are TGTGCCAGCGGTGGAGCGCGGGACTATGGCTACACCTTC.

This chain links TRBV6-6 with TRBJ2-7, with D unresolved. This CDR3 comprises 12 residues. CDR1 and CDR2 from the germline V gene are MNHNY and SVGAGI (reference sequence). V dropped 7 bases and J dropped 4 bases, with 11 bases sitting between them. The CDR3 here is CASKNSLYEQYF. As DNA, the CDR3 is TGTGCCAGCAAAAACTCTTTGTACGAGCAGTACTTC.

CDR3 sequence (DNA): TGTGCCAGCAGCTCCCTAAGGGGGCAAACTGAAGCTTTCTTT. Residues: CASSSLRGQTEAFF. This sequence joins TRBV7-2 and TRBJ1-1, with TRBD1 identical over 7 bases. Germline CDR1 reads SGHTA; CDR2 reads FQGNSA. This CDR3 is 14 amino acids long. With 4 bases clipped from V and 5 bases from J, the junction kept 7 bases outside the gene matches. Filled out from reference TRBV7-2 and TRBJ1-1, the complete variable domain reads GAGVSQSPSNKVTEKGKDVELRCDPISGHTALYWYRQSLGQGLEFLIYFQGNSAPDKSGLPSDRFSAERTGGSVSTLTIQRTQQEDSAVYLCASSSLRGQTEAFFGQGTRLTVV.

In its sample, this clone was seen a few times. The V gene is TRBV28, the J gene TRBJ2-3; a weak D match, TRBD1 (5 bases). The germline V and J ends were trimmed by 3 bases and 1 base, with 11 bases remaining between them. CDR3 length: 15 residues. Germline V gene sequence: CDR1 MDHEN, CDR2 SYDVKM. DNA of the CDR3: TGTGCCAGCAGTTTGCCCTTAGGGGGCACAGATACGCAGTATTTT. Amino acid sequence: CASSLPLGGTDTQYF.

The V and J genes are TRBV5-5 and TRBJ2-7; 8 bases fit TRBD1. Unmatched junction bases numbered 15, after V lost 2 bases and J lost 2 bases. This CDR3 has 18 residues. Looked up from germline, CDR1 is SGHKS and CDR2 is YYEKEE (reference sequence). For the CDR3, the DNA is TGTGCCAGCAGCTTAGATTGGCCCCGACAGGGGTGGACCTACGAGCAGTACTTC. It translates to CASSLDWPRQGWTYEQYF.

V gene TRBV5-1 combines with J gene TRBJ1-1, with 7 bases matching TRBD1. After removal of 4 bases from V and 0 bases from J, the junction contained 9 bases not matched to a gene. CDR3 size: 16 residues. Germline CDR1 and CDR2: SGHRS and YFSETQ. This CDR3 reads CASSDWDRSLNTEAFF. The CDR3 bases are TGCGCCAGCAGCGATTGGGACAGATCTTTGAACACTGAAGCTTTCTTT.

Concerning this clone itself: The junction shows a germline mismatch at one end, possibly a read error. Other DNA sequences in the sample encode the same CDR3. The chain recombines TRBV4-2 with TRBJ1-6; 7 bases align to TRBD1. Germline V lookup: CDR1 LGHNA, CDR2 YNFKEQ. CDR3 length: 18 residues. CDR3 nucleotide sequence: TGTGCCAGCAGCCATGGCCCGGGACAGAGCTCCTATAATTCCCCCCTCCACTTT. Residues: CASSHGPGQSSYNSPLHF.

CDR3 sequence reads: CASSQMLAGSSEQFF. The CDR3 DNA sequence: TGTGCCAGCAGCCAAATGCTAGCGGGGTCCTCGGAGCAGTTCTTC. This chain connects TRBV14 to TRBJ2-1; 9 nucleotides line up with TRBD2. The V segment lost 2 bases and the J segment 10 bases; nucleotides outside the gene matches: 9. In germline, CDR1 is SGHDN, CDR2 FVKESK. This CDR3 is built from 15 residues.

The rearrangement joins TRBV11-2 to TRBJ1-3; D remains ambiguous. CDR3 length: 19 amino acids. CDR1 and CDR2 (germline): SGHAT, FQNNGV. Trimming removed 4 bases at V and 4 bases at J, with 26 bases between. CDR3 DNA sequence: TGTGCCAGCAGCTCCTTTAGAGCGGGCACCCCAAGGGTCGGAAACACCATATATTTT. Translating gives CASSSFRAGTPRVGNTIYF.

J is TRBJ2-3 and V is TRBV5-1, with 7 bases aligning to TRBD2. The CDR3 extends over 16 amino acids. CDR1 is SGHRS, CDR2 YFSETQ, per germline. J gave up 1 base and V 4 bases, and 9 bases lay outside the gene matches. The CDR3 loop reads CASSPGGGSGTDTQYF. The CDR3 coding sequence is TGCGCCAGCAGCCCGGGGGGAGGTAGCGGCACAGATACGCAGTATTTT.

The chain couples TRBV7-9 to TRBJ2-5; TRBD1 agrees at 8 bases. The J call could be wrong; TRBJ2-7 is a better fit for the DNA end. The CDR3 covers 16 residues. The germline V gene encodes CDR1 SEHNR and CDR2 FQNEAQ (reference sequence). The CDR3 region is CASSLGTGQGSYEQYF. CDR3 nucleotides: TGTGCCAGCAGCTTAGGTACAGGACAGGGTTCCTACGAGCAGTACTTC.

The gene calls are TRBV11-2 and TRBJ1-1, with a weak D call TRBD1 (5 bases). CDR1 is SGHAT, CDR2 FQNNGV, per germline. Trimming took 2 bases from V and 5 from J, leaving 9 bases between them. The CDR3 spans 13 residues. Here the CDR3 reads CASSLWGGTEAFF. Here the CDR3 DNA reads TGTGCCAGCAGCTTATGGGGGGGAACTGAAGCTTTCTTT. The full variable domain, with the rest looked up from reference TRBV11-2 and TRBJ1-1, is EAGVAQSPRYKIIEKRQSVAFWCNPISGHATLYWYQQILGQGPKLLIQFQNNGVVDDSQLPKDRFSAERLKGVDSTLKIQPAKLEDSAVYLCASSLWGGTEAFFGQGTRLTVV.

This clone appeared a few times. The chain joins TRBV6-1 to TRBJ1-1; D uncertain. CDR1 is MNHNS, CDR2 SASEGT, per germline. This CDR3 is built from 13 residues. V lost 3 bases and J lost 3, with 8 bases in between. The CDR3, as DNA: TGTGCCAGCAGTGAGAGGGATTACACTGAAGCTTTCTTT. This codes for CASSERDYTEAFF.

The chain carries TRBV10-1 and TRBJ1-2; 11 bases are a match to TRBD1. With 2 bases clipped from V and 4 bases from J, the junction kept 6 bases outside the gene matches. The CDR3 runs 16 residues. Germline V lookup: CDR1 WNHNN, CDR2 SYGVQD (reference sequence). CDR3 protein: CASSEADRGRGYGYTF. For the CDR3, the DNA is TGCGCCAGCAGTGAGGCGGACAGGGGGCGAGGCTATGGCTACACCTTC.

This sequence joins TRBV5-1 and TRBJ2-1; 9 bases agree with TRBD2. V lost 0 bases to trimming and J lost 0 bases; unmatched junction nucleotides: 4. Germline V gives CDR1 SGHRS, CDR2 YFSETQ. This CDR3 comprises 17 residues. The CDR3 nucleotides are TGCGCCAGCAGCTTGGCGACTAGCGGAAGCTCCTACAATGAGCAGTTCTTC. Amino acid sequence: CASSLATSGSSYNEQFF.

The chain uses TRBV7-2 and TRBJ2-3, with TRBD2 matching over 9 bases. Trimming took 5 bases from V and 5 from J; bases not matched to a gene: 11. The CDR3 sequence is 16 residues long. Germline loops: CDR1 SGHTA, CDR2 FQGNSA. The CDR3 bases are TGTGCCAGCAGCCCACGGGCGGGGGGGCCACTAGATACGCAGTATTTT. This encodes CASSPRAGGPLDTQYF.

The chain links TRBV6-1 to TRBJ1-2, with D hard to call. Germline CDR1 is MNHNS and CDR2 is SASEGT. This CDR3 is 16 amino acids long. The V gene lost 4 bases and the J gene lost 0 bases, with 15 bases spanning the gap. The CDR3 sequence: CASSGLPGISNYGYTF. The CDR3 DNA reads as TGTGCCAGCAGTGGACTACCAGGAATCTCTAACTATGGCTACACCTTC.

The V call is TRBV7-8, the J call TRBJ2-7, with TRBD1 matching over 8 bases. With V trimmed by 5 bases and J by 9 bases, 9 bases remained unmatched. This CDR3 spans 13 amino acids. Looked up from germline, CDR1 is SGHVS and CDR2 is FQNEAQ. CDR3 region: CASSPDRGGAQYF. In nucleotides, the CDR3 is TGTGCCAGCAGCCCTGACAGGGGTGGTGCGCAGTACTTC.

This clone was seen once. V gene TRBV5-1 combines with J gene TRBJ1-6; D is unresolved. Trimming took 6 bases from V and 5 from J, leaving 9 bases between them. The CDR3 runs to 13 residues. CDR1 and CDR2 from the germline V gene are SGHRS and YFSETQ. This CDR3 reads CASNRGDNSPLHF. In DNA form, the CDR3 reads TGCGCCAGCAACCGGGGTGATAATTCACCCCTCCACTTT.

The CDR3 is CASSQEILVYNEQFF. The CDR3 bases are TGCGCCAGCAGCCAAGAGATACTAGTTTACAATGAGCAGTTCTTC. The rearrangement links TRBV4-3 to TRBJ2-1, with a possible D match to TRBD2 (5 bases). Deletions cut 0 bases from V and 4 bases from J, with 10 bases between. Germline values: CDR1 LGHNA, CDR2 YSLEER. The CDR3 runs 15 residues.

The rearrangement links TRBV7-8 to TRBJ2-1, with 10 bases aligning to TRBD2. Germline CDR1 is SGHVS and CDR2 is FQNEAQ. This CDR3 spans 15 amino acids. The trim removed 0 bases at V and 6 bases at J, leaving 2 bases unmatched. The CDR3 DNA is TGTGCCAGCAGCTTAGCTACTAGCGGGGTCAATGAGCAGTTCTTC. Amino acid sequence: CASSLATSGVNEQFF.

This clone was found a few times. V is TRBV28 and J is TRBJ2-3, with 8 bases that match TRBD1. Germline loops: CDR1 MDHEN, CDR2 SYDVKM. The CDR3 contains 13 residues. V lost 10 bases, J lost 1 base, and 4 bases stayed unmatched. Here the CDR3 DNA reads TGTGCCATTTTGGACAGGGGCACAGATACGCAGTATTTT. It yields the protein CAILDRGTDTQYF.

The rearrangement joins TRBV5-1 to TRBJ2-7, with 13 bases lining up with TRBD2. Germline lookup yields CDR1 SGHRS and CDR2 YFSETQ. The CDR3 is 15 amino acids. V lost 4 bases, J lost 7 bases, and 8 bases stayed unmatched. CDR3 loop: CASSPRTSGGQEQYF. CDR3 nucleotides: TGCGCCAGCAGCCCTCGGACTAGCGGGGGCCAGGAGCAGTACTTC.